These T cell receptor beta chains were read from a single sample in a study of OX40 agonist ivuxolimab in advanced cancers. TCRdb's copy holds only in-frame clones and misses some; the assay was immunoSEQ multiplex PCR. The data show about 63,000 clones, 81% seen once. Here the sequenced sample was CD4+ or CD8+ T cells sorted from blood, taken in a trial of the OX40 agonist ivuxolimab. The receptors were sampled from an adult with an advanced solid tumor such as melanoma, head and neck, liver or kidney cancer. The CDR3 runs from the conserved cysteine through the conserved F or W. Each record gives: D gene, V gene, J gene, clone size, CDR3 DNA, CDR3 protein. The D gene is left open where the match is weak. Clone size is shown for a subset of rows, as once, few, many or a class of expanded clone.

-,TRBV5-6,TRBJ2-7,-,TGTGCCAGCAGCCCCCGGGGGGCGGATTACGAGCAGTACTTC,CASSPRGADYEQYF
TRBD2,TRBV7-6,TRBJ2-7,-,TGTGCCAGCAGCTTAGCGCCCGGGGGGAACCCCGCGAGCTCCTACGAGCAGTACTTC,CASSLAPGGNPASSYEQYF
TRBD1,TRBV6-1,TRBJ2-7,-,TGTGCCAGCAGCCGACAGGGTTACGAGCAGTACTTC,CASSRQGYEQYF
-,TRBV29-1,TRBJ1-3,-,TGCAGCGCCCTGGGACGGATCTCTGGAAACACCATATATTTT,CSALGRISGNTIYF
-,TRBV5-8,TRBJ2-1,-,TGTGCCAGCAGCTTGGATTTCGGAGAGCAGTTCTTC,CASSLDFGEQFF
-,TRBV6-5,TRBJ1-2,-,TGTGCCAGCAACAAGGGAGGGAACTATGGCTACACCTTC,CASNKGGNYGYTF
TRBD1,TRBV7-2,TRBJ2-5,few,TGTGCCAGCAGCTCACAGGGGAGAGAGACCCAGTACTTC,CASSSQGRETQYF
-,TRBV6-6,TRBJ2-5,-,TGTGCCAGCAGTTACTCGATACAGACCCAGTACTTC,CASSYSIQTQYF
TRBD1,TRBV5-1,TRBJ1-6,-,TGCGCCAGCAGCCCCGGGACAGTCAATTCACCCCTCCACTTT,CASSPGTVNSPLHF
-,TRBV30,TRBJ2-5,-,TGTGCCTGGACTGCGGGGGCCGGGACCCAGTACTTC,CAWTAGAGTQYF
-,TRBV4-2,TRBJ2-7,-,TGTGCCAGCAGCCAAGATGGTTGGGGCGAGAGCTCCTACGAGCAGTACTTC,CASSQDGWGESSYEQYF
-,TRBV10-3,TRBJ1-1,few,TGTGCCATCAACTCTGGGATGAACACTGAAGCTTTCTTT,CAINSGMNTEAFF
-,TRBV7-9,TRBJ2-5,-,TGTGCCAGCAGCCACTCCTTTACCTGGGAGACCCAGTACTTC,CASSHSFTWETQYF
-,TRBV7-2,TRBJ2-7,-,TGTGCCAGCAGCTTAGTAAAAGGGGCCTACGAGCAGTACTTC,CASSLVKGAYEQYF
-,TRBV21-1,TRBJ2-7,few,TGTGCCAGCAGCTTGACAGGGATGGAGTTCTACGAGCAGTACTTC,CASSLTGMEFYEQYF
TRBD1,TRBV5-4,TRBJ2-7,once,TGTGCCAGCAGTTTTTCGGGACAGGGGCCCGAGCAGTACTTC,CASSFSGQGPEQYF
-,TRBV4-3,TRBJ1-1,-,TGCGCCAGCAGCCAAGACAGGAACACTGAAGCTTTCTTT,CASSQDRNTEAFF